This TCR beta chain is from a study of cytomegalovirus exposure and HLA in healthy donors. Whole-study findings and limits: A later analysis, which compared TCR beta chains of equal frequency, found the HLA-associated ones more clonally expanded. Altogether, 150 to 200 TCR beta chains were recorded as cytomegalovirus-associated. Most TCR sequences were seen very rarely across donors, but some public TCRs occurred in many. The authors judged a highly shared variant cluster likely a sequencing artifact.

Comments on this clone: As yet, its antigen is unknown. A junction boundary mismatches the germline segment, possibly from a read error.

PCR involved 60 Vbeta and 13 Jbeta primers. Libraries were prepared by immunoSEQ multiplex PCR; TCRdb keeps only in-frame clonotypes and omits some of them. The sample shows 130,000 or so clones, more than 75% of them seen only once. CDR3 length equals 16 residues. Per the germline V gene, CDR1 is SEHNR and CDR2 is FQNEAQ (reference sequence). The sequence derives from a man aged 35 to 55 in good health and CMV-seronegative. The chain has TRBV7-9 and TRBJ2-7, with D perhaps matching TRBD2 (6 bases). Source material: PBMCs. This chain's CDR3 is CSSSLQGDSFYDEQYF. The DNA for the CDR3 is TGTTCCAGCAGCTTACAAGGGGACTCCTTCTACGACGAGCAGTACTTC.